These T cell receptor beta chains were read from a single sample in a study of cytomegalovirus exposure and HLA in healthy donors. Sequenced by immunoSEQ multiplex PCR; TCRdb stores in-frame clones only, minus some. Of around 160,000 clones listed, more than 60% are singletons. Sequencing was done on a sample of PBMCs. These receptors originate from a man in his forties or fifties in good health and CMV-seropositive. CDR3s include the opening cysteine and the closing phenylalanine or tryptophan. The D gene is left open where the match is weak. Size is omitted from some rows. Given values are once, few, many or a class for expanded clones.

clone_size: NA
j_call: TRBJ1-1
d_call: TRBD1
cdr3_length: 13
v_call: TRBV28
cdr3_nt: TGTGCCACCGGACAGGGGGCCTACACTGAAGCTTTCTTT
cdr3_aa: CATGQGAYTEAFF

clone_size: NA
j_call: TRBJ1-1
d_call: NA
cdr3_length: 13
v_call: TRBV27
cdr3_nt: TGTGCCAGCGCGGACATCCTGAACACTGAAGCTTTCTTT
cdr3_aa: CASADILNTEAFF

clone_size: once
j_call: TRBJ2-5
d_call: TRBD1
cdr3_length: 16
v_call: TRBV11-2
cdr3_nt: TGTGCCAGCAGCTTTTGGGACAGGGGGCTCGTGGAGACCCAGTACTTC
cdr3_aa: CASSFWDRGLVETQYF

clone_size: NA
j_call: TRBJ2-7
d_call: TRBD2
cdr3_length: 12
v_call: TRBV10-2
cdr3_nt: TGCGCCAGCAGAATTAGCGGGAGCGAGCAGTACTTC
cdr3_aa: CASRISGSEQYF

clone_size: NA
j_call: TRBJ2-1
d_call: NA
cdr3_length: 13
v_call: TRBV10-1
cdr3_nt: TGCGCCAGCAGTGAGAGTGAGCGAAATGAGCAGTTCTTC
cdr3_aa: CASSESERNEQFF

clone_size: once
j_call: TRBJ2-5
d_call: NA
cdr3_length: 15
v_call: TRBV11-1
cdr3_nt: TGTGCCAGCAGCCACCGGACGTCCTGGGAGGAGACCCAGTACTTC
cdr3_aa: CASSHRTSWEETQYF

clone_size: NA
j_call: TRBJ2-7
d_call: NA
cdr3_length: 18
v_call: TRBV7-9
cdr3_nt: TGTGCCAGCAGCTTAGGAGGGTTTTCCCGGGACTCCACCTACGAGCAGTACTTC
cdr3_aa: CASSLGGFSRDSTYEQYF

clone_size: NA
j_call: TRBJ2-1
d_call: TRBD2
cdr3_length: 15
v_call: TRBV11-2
cdr3_nt: TGTGCCAGCAGCCGAGTAGGACTAGCGGGTTTTGAGCAGTTCTTC
cdr3_aa: CASSRVGLAGFEQFF

clone_size: NA
j_call: TRBJ1-5
d_call: TRBD1
cdr3_length: 16
v_call: TRBV7-2
cdr3_nt: TGTGCCAGCAGCTTAACCGGGACAGGGCTTTTTCAGCCCCAGCATTTT
cdr3_aa: CASSLTGTGLFQPQHF

clone_size: NA
j_call: TRBJ2-5
d_call: NA
cdr3_length: 15
v_call: TRBV7-2
cdr3_nt: TGTGCCAGCAGCTTAGGATCGGGTGCCCAAGAGACCCAGTACTTC
cdr3_aa: CASSLGSGAQETQYF

clone_size: NA
j_call: TRBJ2-4
d_call: NA
cdr3_length: 14
v_call: TRBV7-9
cdr3_nt: TGTGCCAGCACCCCAGGGGGGGCCAAAAACATTCAGTACTTC
cdr3_aa: CASTPGGAKNIQYF

clone_size: NA
j_call: TRBJ1-1
d_call: NA
cdr3_length: 14
v_call: TRBV4-3
cdr3_nt: TGCGCCAGCAGCCTCATAATACCGGGATCTGAAGCTTTCTTT
cdr3_aa: CASSLIIPGSEAFF

clone_size: NA
j_call: TRBJ1-3
d_call: TRBD1
cdr3_length: 13
v_call: TRBV18
cdr3_nt: TGTGCCAGCTCAGGGGACAGAGGAAACACCATATATTTT
cdr3_aa: CASSGDRGNTIYF

clone_size: NA
j_call: TRBJ2-7
d_call: TRBD1
cdr3_length: 17
v_call: TRBV7-3
cdr3_nt: TGTGCCAGCAGCTCCCTCGGACAGGGGGCTCTGACCTACGAGCAGTACTTC
cdr3_aa: CASSSLGQGALTYEQYF

clone_size: NA
j_call: TRBJ1-2
d_call: NA
cdr3_length: 12
v_call: TRBV28
cdr3_nt: TGTGCCAGCAGTTCCCGGGGAGGGGGCTACACCTTC
cdr3_aa: CASSSRGGGYTF

clone_size: NA
j_call: TRBJ2-7
d_call: NA
cdr3_length: 15
v_call: TRBV5-1
cdr3_nt: TGCGCCAGCACAGCGAACGATCCAGGGACCTACGAGCAGTACTTC
cdr3_aa: CASTANDPGTYEQYF

clone_size: NA
j_call: TRBJ1-4
d_call: TRBD1
cdr3_length: 13
v_call: TRBV6-6
cdr3_nt: TGTGCCAGCAGGGACAGGGAAAGTGAAAAACTGTTTTTT
cdr3_aa: CASRDRESEKLFF

clone_size: once
j_call: TRBJ2-3
d_call: TRBD2
cdr3_length: 14
v_call: TRBV28
cdr3_nt: TGTGCCAGCGGGCCGACTAGCGGGACAGATACGCAGTATTTT
cdr3_aa: CASGPTSGTDTQYF

clone_size: NA
j_call: TRBJ2-1
d_call: TRBD2
cdr3_length: 15
v_call: TRBV29-1
cdr3_nt: TGCAGCGTTGAGATGCGGGAGAGACGGGGCAATGAGCAGTTCTTC
cdr3_aa: CSVEMRERRGNEQFF

clone_size: NA
j_call: TRBJ2-7
d_call: TRBD2
cdr3_length: 13
v_call: TRBV7-2
cdr3_nt: TGTGCCAGCAGCTTAGGCCCTAGCGGCGAGCAGTACTTC
cdr3_aa: CASSLGPSGEQYF

clone_size: NA
j_call: TRBJ1-1
d_call: NA
cdr3_length: 15
v_call: TRBV15
cdr3_nt: TGTGCCACCAGCGGGGCAGGGGTGATGGGAACTGAAGCTTTCTTT
cdr3_aa: CATSGAGVMGTEAFF

clone_size: NA
j_call: TRBJ2-3
d_call: NA
cdr3_length: 12
v_call: TRBV7-2
cdr3_nt: TGTGCCAGCAGCTTTAGGGGGGATACGCAGTATTTT
cdr3_aa: CASSFRGDTQYF

clone_size: once
j_call: TRBJ2-1
d_call: NA
cdr3_length: 16
v_call: TRBV1
cdr3_nt: TGCACCAGCAGCCGGCGGGAAAGCCCTCTGGACAATGAGCAGTTCTTC
cdr3_aa: CTSSRRESPLDNEQFF

clone_size: once
j_call: TRBJ2-7
d_call: TRBD2
cdr3_length: 13
v_call: TRBV4-1
cdr3_nt: TGCGCCAGCAGCCCCGGGACTAAGGACGAGCAGTACTTC
cdr3_aa: CASSPGTKDEQYF

clone_size: NA
j_call: TRBJ1-5
d_call: NA
cdr3_length: 14
v_call: TRBV6-6
cdr3_nt: TGTGCCAGCAGTTACGAGGGAACGGGTCAGCCCCAGCATTTT
cdr3_aa: CASSYEGTGQPQHF

clone_size: NA
j_call: TRBJ1-1
d_call: TRBD1
cdr3_length: 14
v_call: TRBV28
cdr3_nt: TGTGCCAGCAGTCCCCCAGGGGGCGGCACTGAAGCTTTCTTT
cdr3_aa: CASSPPGGGTEAFF

clone_size: NA
j_call: TRBJ2-7
d_call: NA
cdr3_length: 14
v_call: TRBV6-1
cdr3_nt: TGTGCCAGCACCTCGACAGCCGTGTCTGGCGAGCAGTACTTC
cdr3_aa: CASTSTAVSGEQYF

clone_size: NA
j_call: TRBJ1-2
d_call: TRBD1
cdr3_length: 13
v_call: TRBV7-3
cdr3_nt: TGTGCCAGCAGCCCCGACAGGGGCTATGGCTACACCTTC
cdr3_aa: CASSPDRGYGYTF

clone_size: NA
j_call: TRBJ2-1
d_call: NA
cdr3_length: 15
v_call: TRBV10-3
cdr3_nt: TGTGCCATCAGTGAGCCCGTGGGCACCTACAATGAGCAGTTCTTC
cdr3_aa: CAISEPVGTYNEQFF

clone_size: NA
j_call: TRBJ2-2
d_call: TRBD2
cdr3_length: 16
v_call: TRBV10-2
cdr3_nt: TGCGCCAGCAGTGTTTTACCTAGCGGGAACACCGGGGAGCTGTTTTTT
cdr3_aa: CASSVLPSGNTGELFF

clone_size: few
j_call: TRBJ1-2
d_call: TRBD1
cdr3_length: 15
v_call: TRBV9
cdr3_nt: TGTGCCAGCAGGACAGGGGGTTCCCCTGGGGATGGCTACACCTTC
cdr3_aa: CASRTGGSPGDGYTF

clone_size: NA
j_call: TRBJ2-1
d_call: TRBD2
cdr3_length: 14
v_call: TRBV4-3
cdr3_nt: TGCGCCAGCAGCCAGGGACTACCCCGGGATGAGCAGTTCTTC
cdr3_aa: CASSQGLPRDEQFF

clone_size: NA
j_call: TRBJ2-7
d_call: NA
cdr3_length: 11
v_call: TRBV20-1
cdr3_nt: TGCAGTGCGGGCCCCTCCTACGAGCAGTACTTC
cdr3_aa: CSAGPSYEQYF